This T cell receptor (beta chain) was captured in a study of cytomegalovirus exposure and HLA in healthy donors. Findings of the study overall: TCR beta chains numbering about 160 were designated cytomegalovirus-associated. Many donors shared some public TCRs, even though most TCR sequences were rare. Within the 95 to 150 validation repertoires, first-cohort TCR clusters tended to co-occur, according to a later analysis.

Generated by immunoSEQ multiplex PCR, the TCRdb table keeps only in-frame clones and is missing some. In the table there are about 110,000 clones, around 89% of which are singletons. Comments on this clone: Its specificity is unknown.

This CDR3 comprises 16 residues. After removal of 4 bases from V and 2 bases from J, the junction contained 5 bases not matched to a gene. Per germline, CDR1 SGHNT and CDR2 YYREEE (reference sequence). The chain combines TRBV5-4 with TRBJ2-3, with TRBD2 identical over 12 bases. This clonotype was obtained from a woman in her thirties in good health and CMV-seropositive. Source material: PBMCs. The CDR3 reads CASSPGLAGFTDTQYF. CDR3 nucleotide sequence: TGTGCCAGCAGCCCTGGACTAGCGGGGTTCACAGATACGCAGTATTTT.